One and the same sample provided the 6 T cell receptor beta chains below, sequenced in a study of blood T cell repertoires in COVID-19. Sequenced by immunoSEQ multiplex PCR; TCRdb stores in-frame clones only, minus some. The sample shows about 61,000 clones, about 88% of them seen only once. Sequencing was done on a sample of peripheral blood. These receptors were taken from a woman aged 50 to 60 with active or convalescent COVID-19.

The CDR3 region is CASSQEDRDGYTF. CDR3 nucleotide sequence: TGTGCCAGCAGCCAAGAGGACAGGGACGGCTACACCTTC. The chain recombines TRBV3-1 (or the pseudogene TRBV3-2) with TRBJ1-2; 8 bases align to TRBD1. The germline CDR1 and CDR2 sequences are LGHDT and YNNKEL (reference sequence). Losses at the gene ends were 0 bases for V and 8 bases for J; bases not matched to a gene: 2. CDR3 length: 13 amino acids.

The chain is built from TRBV3-1 (or the pseudogene TRBV3-2) and TRBJ2-1, with TRBD2 as a possible D gene (6 bases). CDR1 and CDR2 from the germline V gene are LGHDT and YNNKEL (reference sequence). The CDR3 extends over 16 amino acids. Trimming left V 1 base short and J 0 bases short, with 10 bases between. The CDR3 here is CASSQGGTTSYNEQFF. The CDR3 nucleotides read TGTGCCAGCAGCCAAGGCGGGACCACCTCCTACAATGAGCAGTTCTTC.

The chain has TRBV2 and TRBJ1-2; D unclear. The CDR3 runs 12 residues. Trimming stripped 5 bases from V and 5 bases from J, with 9 bases between. In germline, CDR1 is SNHLY, CDR2 FYNNEI. CDR3 residues: CASSSAAYGYTF. The CDR3 coding sequence is TGTGCCAGCAGTTCGGCGGCTTATGGCTACACCTTC.

V gene TRBV19 combines with J gene TRBJ1-5; 7 bases match TRBD1. The V and J ends lost 5 bases and 4 bases, in that order; junction bases with no gene match: 8. Per germline, CDR1 LNHDA and CDR2 SQIVND (reference sequence). This CDR3 is built from 15 residues. CDR3 sequence: CASSDRDPRNQPQHF. The CDR3 DNA sequence: TGTGCCAGTAGTGACAGGGACCCTCGGAATCAGCCCCAGCATTTT.

This clone came up once. V is TRBV28 and J is TRBJ1-6; 7 bases map to TRBD1. The CDR3 spans 18 residues. From germline, CDR1 is MDHEN and CDR2 SYDVKM. The ends lost 5 bases at V and 4 bases at J; junction bases unmatched: 14. The CDR3 region is CASSIQGDWLLYNSPLHF. The CDR3, as DNA: TGTGCCAGCAGTATCCAGGGGGACTGGCTCCTGTATAATTCACCCCTCCACTTT.

As DNA, the CDR3 is TGTGCCAGCTTCGATGATTCAGGGGGAGCTTTCTTT. Its translation: CASFDDSGGAFF. The chain recombines TRBV12-3 or TRBV12-4 with TRBJ1-1, with 7 bases lining up with TRBD1. V lost 8 bases, J lost 10 bases, and 10 bases stayed unmatched. The CDR3 sequence is 12 residues long.